One and the same sample provided the 13 T cell receptor beta chains below, sequenced in a study of blood T cell repertoires in COVID-19. TCRdb keeps only in-frame clones here, not all; method: immunoSEQ multiplex PCR. The sample has 250,000 to 300,000 clones, roughly 90% seen once. Sequencing input: PBMCs or T cells enriched from blood (not recorded which). Receptors were obtained from a woman in her thirties or forties who had recovered from COVID-19.

This chain connects TRBV5-1 to TRBJ1-2, with D perhaps TRBD1 (5 bases). The CDR3 covers 14 residues. The germline V gene has CDR1 SGHRS and CDR2 YFSETQ. V shed 0 bases and J shed 2 bases, with 8 bases lying between them. CDR3 protein: CASSLVTGNYGYTF. The DNA for the CDR3 is TGCGCCAGCAGCTTGGTTACAGGCAACTATGGCTACACCTTC.

The rearrangement links TRBV4-1 to TRBJ2-1, with TRBD2 identical over 9 bases. Germline lookup yields CDR1 MGHRA and CDR2 YSYEKL. CDR3 length: 16 residues. Trimming took 0 bases from V and 6 from J; bases not matched to a gene: 6. The DNA for the CDR3 is TGCGCCAGCAGCCAAGATTTGCGGGGGGGCGGCAATGAGCAGTTCTTC. The encoded protein is CASSQDLRGGGNEQFF.

This chain connects TRBV30 to TRBJ2-3; 12 nucleotides agree with TRBD2. CDR3 size: 14 residues. Per the germline V gene, CDR1 is GTSNPN and CDR2 is SVGIG (reference sequence). J lost 8 bases, V lost 4 bases, and 7 bases had no gene match. CDR3 in amino acids: CAWIRLAGEGTQYF. In DNA, the CDR3 is TGTGCCTGGATCCGACTAGCGGGAGAGGGTACGCAGTATTTT.

This clone turned up a few times. This chain connects TRBV6-2 or TRBV6-3 to TRBJ1-5, with D perhaps TRBD1 (5 bases). Germline V gene sequence: CDR1 MNHEY, CDR2 SVGEGT. The ends were cut back, 2 bases at V and 5 bases at J, with 16 bases in the middle. This CDR3 contains 16 residues. The CDR3 reads CASSYSRVREHQPQHF. CDR3 DNA: TGTGCCAGCAGTTACAGCAGGGTGCGGGAGCATCAGCCCCAGCATTTT.

The chain combines TRBV7-6 with TRBJ2-1, with D possibly TRBD1 on 5 matching bases. Germline V gives CDR1 SGHVS, CDR2 FNYEAQ. The length of the CDR3 is 16 residues. Trimming shortened V by 6 bases and J by 5 bases, and 20 bases separated the two germline ends. The CDR3 nucleotides read TGTGCCAGCAGTTACCATCGGACACTTAGGGACAATGAGCAGTTCTTC. It yields the protein CASSYHRTLRDNEQFF.

The chain is built from TRBV19 and TRBJ1-2, with D possibly being TRBD1 (5 bases). This CDR3 comprises 17 residues. V dropped 8 bases and J dropped 1 base, with 23 bases sitting between them. CDR1 is LNHDA and CDR2 is SQIVND in the germline V gene (reference sequence). CDR3 amino acids: CASRPTRGVRHNYGYTF. The CDR3 DNA reads TGTGCCAGTCGACCCACACGGGGGGTAAGACATAACTATGGCTACACCTTC.

This clone was seen just once. This sequence joins TRBV7-3 and TRBJ2-2; D possibly corresponds to TRBD1 (5 bases). Germline V gene data show CDR1 as SGHTA and CDR2 as FQGTGA. This CDR3 contains 15 residues. Trimming took 1 base from V and 3 from J, leaving 9 bases between them. In nucleotides, the CDR3 is TGTGCCAGCAGCTTAAGGGCAGGGTACACCGGGGAGCTGTTTTTT. The encoded protein is CASSLRAGYTGELFF.

The chain links TRBV19 to TRBJ2-7; 9 bases are a match to TRBD2. CDR1 is LNHDA, CDR2 SQIVND, per germline (reference sequence). The CDR3 runs to 15 residues. The V segment lost 8 bases and the J segment 7 bases; nucleotides outside the gene matches: 15. This chain's CDR3 is CASQTVAGAPGEQYF. The CDR3 DNA sequence: TGTGCCAGTCAAACGGTAGCGGGGGCCCCCGGTGAGCAGTACTTC.

The chain couples TRBV6-5 to TRBJ1-1; D is perhaps TRBD1 (5 bases). This CDR3 contains 13 residues. Germline CDR1 and CDR2: MNHEY and SVGAGI. Deletions cut 2 bases from V and 10 bases from J, with 14 bases between. The CDR3 nucleotides are TGTGCCAGCAGTTACGCAGCCCGGGGGGGAGCTTTCTTT. It is translated as CASSYAARGGAFF.

In regard to this clone: The same CDR3 arises from other DNA sequences in this sample as well. The chain is built from TRBV28 and TRBJ2-1; D is ambiguous. The CDR3 is made up of 11 amino acids. Germline V CDR1 and CDR2: MDHEN, SYDVKM. The V end was cut by 5 bases, the J end by 6 bases, with 5 bases between. The DNA of the CDR3 is TGTGCCAGCAGTCCGCGCAATGAGCAGTTCTTC. It specifies CASSPRNEQFF.

The gene calls are TRBV7-9 and TRBJ1-5; D remains ambiguous. The CDR3 totals 15 residues. The V and J ends lost 5 bases and 2 bases respectively, with 13 bases between them. CDR1 and CDR2 from the germline V gene are SEHNR and FQNEAQ (reference sequence). This chain's CDR3 is CASSPPAGGNQPQHF. The CDR3 bases are TGTGCCAGCAGCCCCCCAGCAGGCGGCAATCAGCCCCAGCATTTT.

V gene TRBV7-2 combines with J gene TRBJ2-5; 9 nucleotides line up with TRBD2. V lost 5 bases, J lost 5 bases, and 15 bases stayed unmatched. The V gene's germline CDR1 is SGHTA and CDR2 FQGNSA. The length of the CDR3 is 17 residues. The CDR3 nucleotides read TGTGCCAGCAGCCGGCGGGGGGGAGCGGGAGGTTGGGAGACCCAGTACTTC. Translated, it gives CASSRRGGAGGWETQYF. Based on the CDR3 plus reference TRBV7-2 and TRBJ2-5, the full variable domain is GAGVSQSPSNKVTEKGKDVELRCDPISGHTALYWYRQSLGQGLEFLIYFQGNSAPDKSGLPSDRFSAERTGGSVSTLTIQRTQQEDSAVYLCASSRRGGAGGWETQYFGPGTRLLVL.

The V call is TRBV18, the J call TRBJ2-5; 10 bases line up with TRBD1. Germline CDR1 reads KGHSH; CDR2 reads LQKENI. The CDR3 sequence is 16 residues long. The junction had 8 bases not matched to a gene; V was cut back by 2 bases and J by 5 bases. The DNA for the CDR3 is TGTGCCAGCTCACCATCCGGGACAGGGGTCAGGGAGACCCAGTACTTC. Encoded protein: CASSPSGTGVRETQYF.